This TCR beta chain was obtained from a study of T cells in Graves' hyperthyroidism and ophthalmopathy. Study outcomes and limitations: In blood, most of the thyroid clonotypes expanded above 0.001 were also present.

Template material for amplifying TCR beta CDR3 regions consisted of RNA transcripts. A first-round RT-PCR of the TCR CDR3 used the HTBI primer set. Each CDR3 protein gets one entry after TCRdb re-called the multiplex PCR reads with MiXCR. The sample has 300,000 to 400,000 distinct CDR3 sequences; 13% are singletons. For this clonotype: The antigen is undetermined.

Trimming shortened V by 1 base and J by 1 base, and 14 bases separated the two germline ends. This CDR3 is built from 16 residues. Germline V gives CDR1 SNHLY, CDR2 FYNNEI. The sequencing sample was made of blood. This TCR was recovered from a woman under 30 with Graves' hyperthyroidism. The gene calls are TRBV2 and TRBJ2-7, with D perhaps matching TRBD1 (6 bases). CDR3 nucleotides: TGTGCCAGCAGTGAAGGACAGGATTACTTTTCCTACGAGCAGTACTTC. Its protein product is CASSEGQDYFSYEQYF.